Shown below are 18 T cell receptor beta chains from a single sample sequenced in a study of shared clonotypes between healthy human individuals. Generated by immunoSEQ multiplex PCR, the TCRdb table keeps only in-frame clones and is missing some. The sample yields 2 million or so clones, about 95% seen once. Selected positively for CCR7 and CD45RO-negative, naive CD8 cells excluded terminally differentiated effector memory CD45RA+ cells. The material sequenced was naive CD8+ T cells sorted from blood. The receptors stem from a man younger than 35 in good health.

The V call is TRBV6-5, the J call TRBJ2-5, with D possibly called TRBD1 or TRBD2 (5 bases each). V was clipped by 10 bases and J by 2 bases, with 20 bases between them. The CDR3 sequence is 15 residues long. Germline values: CDR1 MNHEY, CDR2 SVGAGI. CDR3 bases: TGTGCCACCTCCGATCGGGGCCTTACTCAAGAGACCCAGTACTTC. Residues: CATSDRGLTQETQYF.

The rearrangement links TRBV28 to TRBJ1-1; 11 bases match TRBD1. Germline CDR1 MDHEN, CDR2 SYDVKM. Losses at the gene ends were 6 bases for V and 1 base for J; bases not matched to a gene: 19. This CDR3 comprises 20 residues. DNA of the CDR3: TGTGCCAGCAGCCTTAGATTCGGGGACAGGGGGAAACTAGGGAACACTGAAGCTTTCTTT. This codes for CASSLRFGDRGKLGNTEAFF. The full variable domain, in which reference TRBV28 and TRBJ1-1 provide the parts outside the CDR3, is DVKVTQSSRYLVKRTGEKVFLECVQDMDHENMFWYRQDPGLGLRLIYFSYDVKMKEKGDIPEGYSVSREKKERFSLILESASTNQTSMYLCASSLRFGDRGKLGNTEAFFGQGTRLTVV.

The V gene is TRBV4-1, the J gene TRBJ1-4; the match to TRBD1 covers 8 bases. The CDR3 is made up of 14 amino acids. The germline V gene encodes CDR1 MGHRA and CDR2 YSYEKL. V trimming: 4 bases; J trimming: 5 bases; junction bases outside the gene matches: 3. CDR3 amino acids: CASSPTGANEKLFF. The CDR3 DNA follows: TGCGCCAGCAGCCCGACAGGGGCGAATGAAAAACTGTTTTTT.

The chain joins TRBV27 to TRBJ1-5, with D possibly TRBD1 on 6 matching bases. The CDR3 covers 17 residues. Germline V gene lookup returns CDR1 MNHEY and CDR2 SMNVEV (reference sequence). V was shortened by 0 bases and J by 6 bases, with 18 bases between the two germline ends. DNA for the CDR3: TGTGCCAGCAGTTTATCGAATGACAGGTTTAAGGTTCAGCCCCAGCATTTT. Translating it yields CASSLSNDRFKVQPQHF.

The CDR3 loop is CASSPHRSQETQYF. Here the CDR3 DNA reads TGTGCCAGCTCACCACACAGGTCACAAGAGACCCAGTACTTC. The rearrangement joins TRBV18 to TRBJ2-5; D is perhaps TRBD1 (5 bases). Germline V lookup: CDR1 KGHSH, CDR2 LQKENI. This CDR3 is 14 amino acids long. Trimming took off 1 base at V and 2 bases at J, with 8 bases between the two ends.

This clone appeared a single time. The chain is built from TRBV11-2 and TRBJ2-7, with unresolved D. The CDR3 is 13 residues long. Trimming shortened V by 3 bases and J by 1 base, and 7 bases separated the two germline ends. In germline, CDR1 is SGHAT, CDR2 FQNNGV. CDR3 bases: TGTGCCAGCAGCTTGGAAGAGTCCTACGAGCAGTACTTC. Amino acid sequence: CASSLEESYEQYF.

V and J are TRBV21-1 and TRBJ1-5; the listed D gene, TRBD1, was not tested against the DNA. TRBV21-1 is reported as a pseudogene. The length of the CDR3 is 14 residues. In DNA form, the CDR3 reads TGTGCCAGCAGCATAGGGACAGGGGGACAGCCCCAGCATTTT. Translation: CASSIGTGGQPQHF.

The chain has TRBV27 and TRBJ1-6; D ambiguous. The germline V gene has CDR1 MNHEY and CDR2 SMNVEV (reference sequence). The CDR3 runs to 15 residues. Trimming took off 5 bases at V and 10 bases at J, with 18 bases between the two ends. In DNA, the CDR3 is TGTGCCAGCAGTACCCTTGAGGGAGGCGGGTCACCCCTCCACTTT. Encoded protein: CASSTLEGGGSPLHF.

The chain couples TRBV30 to TRBJ2-3; 8 bases fit TRBD2. CDR1 is GTSNPN and CDR2 is SVGIG in the germline V gene (reference sequence). V shed 6 bases and J 0 bases; nucleotides not matched to a gene: 2. The CDR3 runs 13 residues. This CDR3 reads CACSGGSTDTQYF. The CDR3 region has the DNA TGTGCCTGTTCGGGGGGGAGCACAGATACGCAGTATTTT. The full variable domain, completed using reference TRBV30 and TRBJ2-3, is SQTIHQWPATLVQPVGSPLSLECTVEGTSNPNLYWYRQAAGRGLQLLFYSVGIGQISSEVPQNLSASRPQDRQFILSSKKLLLSDSGFYLCACSGGSTDTQYFGPGTRLTVL.

This clone appeared a single time. The rearrangement uses TRBV25-1 and TRBJ2-1; 8 nucleotides agree with TRBD1. J lost 7 bases, V lost 8 bases, and 13 bases had no gene match. The CDR3 runs to 15 residues. Germline CDR1 reads MGHDK; CDR2 reads SYGVNS. This chain's CDR3 is CASEVGNRGMNEQFF. Here the CDR3 DNA reads TGTGCCAGCGAGGTAGGGAACAGGGGGATGAATGAGCAGTTCTTC. Complete variable domain (other parts from reference TRBV25-1 and TRBJ2-1): EADIYQTPRYLVIGTGKKITLECSQTMGHDKMYWYQQDPGMELHLIHYSYGVNSTEKGDLSSESTVSRIRTEHFPLTLESARPSHTSQYLCASEVGNRGMNEQFFGPGTRLTVL.

This clone came up once. The chain has TRBV11-2 and TRBJ2-7; a possible D gene is TRBD1 (5 bases). CDR1 SGHAT and CDR2 FQNNGV come from the germline V gene. V lost 1 base to trimming and J lost 6 bases, with 13 bases between them. The CDR3 covers 14 residues. This CDR3 reads CASSLAFQGSEQYF. In nucleotides, the CDR3 is TGTGCCAGCAGCTTAGCCTTCCAGGGTAGCGAGCAGTACTTC.

This chain uses TRBV29-1 with TRBJ2-1, with D hard to call. In germline, CDR1 is SQVTM, CDR2 ANQGSEA. The CDR3 is 13 amino acids. Trimming shortened V by 5 bases and J by 4 bases, and 12 bases separated the two germline ends. CDR3 sequence reads: CSVCAPVYNEQFF. In nucleotides, the CDR3 is TGCAGCGTTTGCGCGCCAGTATACAATGAGCAGTTCTTC.

The chain carries TRBV18 and TRBJ2-1; possibly TRBD1 for D (5 bases). V gave up 6 bases and J gave up 8 bases, with 8 bases separating them. Germline values: CDR1 KGHSH, CDR2 LQKENI. The CDR3 runs to 11 residues. CDR3 residues: CASSLGDEQFF. Here the CDR3 DNA reads TGTGCCAGCTCCCTAGGGGATGAGCAGTTCTTC. Looking up the rest from reference TRBV18 and TRBJ2-1 gives the full variable domain: NAGVMQNPRHLVRRRGQEARLRCSPMKGHSHVYWYRQLPEEGLKFMVYLQKENIIDESGMPKERFSAEFPKEGPSILRIQQVVRGDSAAYFCASSLGDEQFFGPGTRLTVL.

V is TRBV5-1 and J is TRBJ2-1, with TRBD1 identical over 7 bases. The CDR3 loop spans 17 amino acids. Trimming at V came to 1 base and at J to 4 bases, leaving 11 bases not matched to a gene. Germline V CDR1 and CDR2: SGHRS, YFSETQ. The chain's CDR3 is CASSLPPGQMGYNEQFF. The CDR3 DNA reads TGCGCCAGCAGCTTGCCCCCGGGACAGATGGGTTACAATGAGCAGTTCTTC.

This chain links TRBV27 with TRBJ1-2; D gene unclear. This CDR3 spans 12 amino acids. Trimming cost V 4 bases and J 4 bases, with 7 bases left between them. CDR1 and CDR2 from the germline V gene are MNHEY and SMNVEV (reference sequence). CDR3 protein: CASSSPGYGYTF. The CDR3 DNA follows: TGTGCCAGCAGTTCCCCCGGCTATGGCTACACCTTC.

This chain uses TRBV25-1 with TRBJ2-7; a possible D gene is TRBD2 (5 bases). Germline V CDR1 and CDR2: MGHDK, SYGVNS. The CDR3 contains 12 residues. V was clipped by 2 bases and J by 6 bases, with 8 bases between them. The CDR3 DNA reads TGTGCCAGCAGTGAAGGGAGTACCGAGCAGTACTTC. Translation gives CASSEGSTEQYF.

The V call is TRBV6-6, the J call TRBJ1-3; D is possibly TRBD1 (6 bases). Trimming removed 5 bases from V and 4 bases from J, with 12 bases in between. CDR1 MNHNY and CDR2 SVGAGI come from the germline V gene (reference sequence). The length of the CDR3 is 14 residues. The CDR3 DNA is TGTGCCAGCAGTAAAGGGACATTAGGAAACACCATATATTTT. Translation: CASSKGTLGNTIYF.

The chain uses TRBV28 and TRBJ1-1; maybe TRBD1 (6 bases). The germline gives CDR1 MDHEN, CDR2 SYDVKM. The CDR3 is 13 residues long. Between the trimmed V and J ends, which lost 3 bases and 4 bases, there was a span of 9 bases. The CDR3 sequence is CASSFTGSTEAFF. As DNA, the CDR3 is TGTGCCAGCAGTTTCACAGGGTCCACTGAAGCTTTCTTT. Variable domain in full (rest from reference TRBV28 and TRBJ1-1): DVKVTQSSRYLVKRTGEKVFLECVQDMDHENMFWYRQDPGLGLRLIYFSYDVKMKEKGDIPEGYSVSREKKERFSLILESASTNQTSMYLCASSFTGSTEAFFGQGTRLTVV.